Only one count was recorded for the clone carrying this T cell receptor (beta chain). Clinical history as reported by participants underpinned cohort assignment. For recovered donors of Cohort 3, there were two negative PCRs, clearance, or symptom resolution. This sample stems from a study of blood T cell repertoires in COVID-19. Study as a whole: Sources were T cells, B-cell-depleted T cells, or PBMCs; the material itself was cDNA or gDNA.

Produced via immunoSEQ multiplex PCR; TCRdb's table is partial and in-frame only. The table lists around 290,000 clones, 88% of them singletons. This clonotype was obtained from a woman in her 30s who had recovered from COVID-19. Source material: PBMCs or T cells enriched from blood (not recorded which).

This CDR3 reads CAIQGRGRSWTF. CDR3 nucleotides: TGTGCCATCCAAGGGAGGGGACGCTCTTGGACCTTC. This chain joins TRBV19 and TRBJ1-2, with a weak D call TRBD1 (5 bases). The V gene lost 10 bases and the J gene lost 14 bases, with 23 bases spanning the gap. The CDR3 totals 12 residues. Germline CDR1 LNHDA, CDR2 SQIVND (reference sequence).